This entry features one TCR beta chain sequence. Investigators prepared the TCR beta libraries by applying iRepertoire HTBI primers and Arm-PCR of CDR3 regions. TCRdb processed the multiplex PCR reads anew with MiXCR; each CDR3 protein has one entry. The sample yields 350,000 to 500,000 distinct CDR3 sequences, 21% seen once. The entry originates in a study of regulatory T cells in long-lasting Graves disease. The time point: persistent/refractory GD, antithyroid drugs over 5 years with positive TRAb. From PBMCs, RNA was extracted and then used to make the TCR library. The TCR originated in a female donor with Graves disease. Sample: peripheral blood mononuclear cells (PBMCs), taken when the disease was refractory, from a patient treated with antithyroid drugs.

The CDR3 bases are TGTGCCTGGAGTACACCGGGACAGGACTATGGCTACACCTTC. It codes for CAWSTPGQDYGYTF. V gene TRBV30 combines with J gene TRBJ1-2, with TRBD1 identical over 8 bases. After removal of 2 bases from V and 3 bases from J, the junction contained 5 bases not matched to a gene. CDR3 length equals 14 residues. The germline V gene encodes CDR1 GTSNPN and CDR2 SVGIG (reference sequence).